This T cell receptor (beta chain) came from a study of identifying expanded T cells in peripheral blood. No infections or other immune events were documented during collection. This CDR3 has 15 amino acids. The germline gives CDR1 MNHEY, CDR2 SVGAGI. Between the trimmed V and J ends, which lost 0 bases and 6 bases, there was a span of 11 bases. TCRdb's table, derived via immunoSEQ multiplex PCR, lists solely in-frame clones and lacks some. The sample records about 78,000 clones, about 83% being singletons. The chain joins TRBV6-5 to TRBJ1-4; weak D call: TRBD1 (6 bases). The source material was blood. The clonotype comes from a person between 18 and 70 years old in good health. The CDR3 loop is CASSYSGGRYEKLFF. CDR3 nucleotides: TGTGCCAGCAGTTACTCAGGGGGGCGATATGAAAAACTGTTTTTT.